This TCR beta chain is drawn from a study of monozygotic twins with cystic fibrosis (dated by TCRdb to 2020 to 2022). At the level of the whole study: Approximately 3.2 micrograms of fragmented DNA went through around 15 PCR cycles to produce barcoded libraries. Made up mostly of children and adolescents, the cohort included ten female and six male twin pairs ranging in age from about 2.0 to 36.4 years, with a median of about 9.2 years. Twins were ranked among over a thousand cohort participants for weight-for-height and FEVPerc (FEV1 disease centile) on the day of blood sampling. Data for three of the twin pairs had previously been reported in another context. To gauge how much genetics shapes V and J gene usage, the researchers compared TCR beta repertoires both within and across 16 monozygotic twin pairs who have cystic fibrosis.

CDR1 and CDR2, per the germline V gene, are SGHTS and YDEGEE. V and J lose 2 bases and 4 bases, and a span of 14 bases separates them. Spanning cysteine to phenylalanine, the CDR3 consists of 15 amino acids. Only the CDR3 part of the read is kept: 45 bases, read in frame from the first base. The study at large found these results: V gene usage was most similar to the co-twin in 13 of 16 pairs, and J usage was most similar to the co-twin in 8 of 16 pairs, which suggests genetic constraints. No association turned up between shared CDR3 numbers and age, concordance or disease severity, and the cohort was small. Monozygotic CF twin pairs shared significantly more nucleotide-identical clonotypes within each pair than unrelated CF individuals shared with one another (P = 0.000026, Mann-Whitney). Simpson clonality was generally low (median about 0.0087), which suggests a naive-dominated repertoire, and clonality was higher in the most severely affected patients.

The twin pairs came from the European Cystic Fibrosis Twin and Sibling Study Cohort, a cohort that recruited patients from over a hundred CF clinics across 14 European countries. Both zygosity and CFTR genotype were checked in-house, and zygosity was tested with multiplex PCR across nine short tandem repeat loci. Each twin gave a peripheral blood sample, and clinical parameters were documented on that same day of blood sampling. Phenol/chloroform extraction was used to isolate genomic DNA from peripheral blood cells, and the DNA was then kept in TE buffer at 4 degrees C. About this clone: No cognate antigen has been identified for it. One base away there is no much larger clone; base qualities are not given.

TCR beta CDR3 regions were amplified by multiplex PCR with the immunoSEQ immune profiling system according to the manufacturer's instructions. An Illumina NextSeq system was used to carry out the sequencing. The authors' pipeline ran thus. Sequence data were processed on the immunoSEQ Analyzer platform, and clonality was computed as the square root of Simpson's index of productive rearrangements. V and J usage similarity was measured by Jensen-Shannon distance, and CDR3 generation probabilities were computed with OLGA. Shared CDR3 sequences were searched against the immuneACCESS database (August 2020) and VDJdb (December 2020). TCRdb carries this immuneACCESS record with in-frame sequences only. Its versions omit some clonotypes, under half of them owing to an unresolved V gene in the studies checked, with the rest unexplained. From that table come the V and J calls and clone size; the DNA was used to work out D and trimming. This sample holds 11,000 or so clones; roughly 96% were observed only once. Around 0.83% of the sample is in the top ten clones.

Here the chain combines TRBV5-8 and TRBJ2-3; a weak D assignment points to TRBD2 (6 bases agree). The sample consisted of blood. The receptor was isolated from a boy aged 5-17 years with cystic fibrosis. CDR3 sequence: CASSLLATWADTQYF. The DNA is TGTGCCAGCAGCTTACTAGCTACCTGGGCAGATACGCAGTATTTT.